Following are 12 T cell receptor beta chains from one sample sequenced in a study of blood T cell repertoires in COVID-19. TCRdb's table, derived via immunoSEQ multiplex PCR, lists solely in-frame clones and lacks some. The data show about 140,000 clones, under 85% seen once. Sequences were obtained from peripheral blood. The receptors stem from a human donor in a cohort sampled during active COVID-19.

The genes are TRBV29-1 and TRBJ1-2; TRBD1 might be the D (6 bases). The CDR3 runs to 16 residues. The germline V gene has CDR1 SQVTM and CDR2 ANQGSEA. The V and J ends lost 3 bases and 3 bases respectively, with 20 bases between them. CDR3 in DNA: TGCAGCGTTGATCCAACCCCCGGACAGAAGCACTATGGCTACACCTTC. Its translation: CSVDPTPGQKHYGYTF.

This clone was recorded once. The rearrangement joins TRBV4-2 to TRBJ1-4; D is uncertain. There are 16 residues in the CDR3. Germline-derived CDR1 and CDR2 are LGHNA and YNFKEQ. V dropped 4 bases and J dropped 2 bases, with 14 bases sitting between them. CDR3 coding DNA: TGTGCCAGCAGCCCGGTGACTTCCCGTACTAATGAAAAACTGTTTTTT. This translates into CASSPVTSRTNEKLFF.

The CDR3 loop reads CASSQGAFGYTF. CDR3 nucleotides: TGTGCCAGCTCCCAGGGGGCTTTTGGCTACACCTTC. The chain joins TRBV5-6 to TRBJ1-2; 8 bases map to TRBD1. This CDR3 is 12 amino acids long. Germline V CDR1 and CDR2: SGHDT, YYEEEE. The V and J ends lost 7 bases and 7 bases, in that order; junction bases with no gene match: 6.

The genes are TRBV27 and TRBJ2-3; D might be TRBD1 (7 bases). The CDR3 is 17 residues long. The V gene's germline CDR1 is MNHEY and CDR2 SMNVEV (reference sequence). Deletions cut 7 bases from V and 2 bases from J, with 22 bases between. The CDR3: CASNKQGPGLNTDTQYF. CDR3 DNA sequence: TGTGCCAGCAACAAACAGGGGCCCGGACTAAACACAGATACGCAGTATTTT.

V usage is TRBV28 and J usage is TRBJ1-5; 7 nucleotides line up with TRBD1. CDR1 and CDR2 (germline): MDHEN, SYDVKM. The V gene end was trimmed by 4 bases and the J gene end by 0 bases; junction bases not matched to a gene: 3. CDR3 length: 15 amino acids. CDR3 residues: CASSSTGHSNQPQHF. The CDR3 DNA reads TGTGCCAGCAGTTCGACAGGGCATAGCAATCAGCCCCAGCATTTT.

The gene calls are TRBV6-5 and TRBJ1-5; possibly TRBD1 for D (6 bases). V lost 5 bases, J lost 4 bases, and 12 bases lay in between. The CDR3 sequence is 14 residues long. Germline-derived CDR1 and CDR2 are MNHEY and SVGAGI. The CDR3 bases are TGTGCCAGCAGTCGGACAGTAGGAAATCAGCCCCAGCATTTT. It yields the protein CASSRTVGNQPQHF.

The chain uses TRBV6-1 and TRBJ2-5; D might be TRBD1 (5 bases). CDR1 MNHNS and CDR2 SASEGT come from the germline V gene. Between the trimmed V and J ends, which lost 3 bases and 7 bases, there was a span of 12 bases. The length of the CDR3 is 13 residues. CDR3 DNA: TGTGCCAGCAGTGAGATACAGGAAACGACCCAGTACTTC. Protein: CASSEIQETTQYF.

The chain uses TRBV15 and TRBJ1-5; no firm D call. Trimming shortened V by 1 base and J by 4 bases, and 8 bases separated the two germline ends. The germline CDR1 and CDR2 sequences are LNHNV and YYDKDF (reference sequence). This CDR3 comprises 14 residues. CDR3 protein: CATSRAGNNQPQHF. Written as DNA, the CDR3 is TGTGCCACCAGCAGAGCGGGGAATAATCAGCCCCAGCATTTT. Combining the CDR3 with reference TRBV15 and TRBJ1-5 gives the whole variable domain DAMVIQNPRYQVTQFGKPVTLSCSQTLNHNVMYWYQQKSSQAPKLLFHYYDKDFNNEADTPDNFQSRRPNTSFCFLDIRSPGLGDTAMYLCATSRAGNNQPQHFGDGTRLSIL.

The chain couples TRBV5-1 to TRBJ1-2, with D tentatively TRBD1 (6 bases). Trimming removed 1 base at V and 2 bases at J, with 9 bases between. This CDR3 has 14 residues. Germline lookup yields CDR1 SGHRS and CDR2 YFSETQ. The CDR3 DNA reads TGCGCCAGCAGCTTGCCGACAGGAAACTATGGCTACACCTTC. Translated, it gives CASSLPTGNYGYTF.

The chain recombines TRBV9 with TRBJ2-3; perhaps TRBD1 as D (6 bases). Germline CDR1 and CDR2: SGDLS and YYNGEE. The CDR3 spans 15 residues. V was trimmed by 7 bases and J by 2 bases, leaving 17 bases between them. The CDR3 loop is CASAPRQGTTDTQYF. The CDR3 DNA is TGTGCCAGCGCCCCTAGGCAGGGGACCACAGATACGCAGTATTTT.

The chain uses TRBV7-2 and TRBJ1-1; TRBD1 matches 12 bases. V lost 2 bases, J lost 1 base, and 11 bases stayed unmatched. The CDR3 extends over 19 amino acids. Germline values: CDR1 SGHTA, CDR2 FQGNSA. The CDR3 bases are TGTGCCAGCAGCTTATTCGCTTGGGGACAGGGGGCCTGGAACACTGAAGCTTTCTTT. Encoded protein: CASSLFAWGQGAWNTEAFF.

This clone has only one observation. The CDR3 here is CASGLAGDDTQYF. The CDR3 bases are TGCGCCAGCGGCCTAGCGGGGGATGATACGCAGTATTTT. J is TRBJ2-3 and V is TRBV10-1; 10 nucleotides line up with TRBD2. This CDR3 has 13 amino acids. The germline V gene has CDR1 WNHNN and CDR2 SYGVQD (reference sequence). With 8 bases clipped from V and 6 bases from J, the junction kept 5 bases outside the gene matches.